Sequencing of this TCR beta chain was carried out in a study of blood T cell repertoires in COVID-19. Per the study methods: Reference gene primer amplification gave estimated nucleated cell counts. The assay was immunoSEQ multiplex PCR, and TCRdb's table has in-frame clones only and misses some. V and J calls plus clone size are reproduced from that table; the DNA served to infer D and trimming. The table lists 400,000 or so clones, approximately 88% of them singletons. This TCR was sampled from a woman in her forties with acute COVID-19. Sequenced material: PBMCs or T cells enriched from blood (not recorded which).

CDR3: CAISGHKNTEAFF. CDR3 bases: TGTGCCATCAGTGGACATAAGAACACTGAAGCTTTCTTT. V usage is TRBV10-3 and J usage is TRBJ1-1; D remains ambiguous. The CDR3 extends over 13 amino acids. CDR1 ENHRY and CDR2 SYGVKD come from the germline V gene. V lost 4 bases and J lost 1, with 7 bases in between.